This paragraph covers one TCR beta chain sequence. Its antigen is not known. TCRdb's table, derived via immunoSEQ multiplex PCR, lists solely in-frame clones and lacks some. The table records around 120,000 clones, over 80% of them present only once. The source of the sample is a study of T cell responses to AZD1222 COVID-19 vaccine. Study at large: Second-dose recipients at about 4 or about 12 weeks were treated as one pooled group. Overall study findings and caveats: CD4 TCRs covered the whole spike, strongest at regions 160-218 and 743-854. Nearly half of the spike-specific TCRs reportedly recognize variant regions that carry no mutations. An increase in Spike-specific TCR breadth and depth was observed after two AZD1222 doses.

V lost 5 bases and J 7 bases, leaving 17 bases between the germline ends. The CDR3 is made up of 14 amino acids. Germline loops: CDR1 LNHDA, CDR2 SQIVND (reference sequence). J is TRBJ1-2 and V is TRBV19, with TRBD1 as a possible D gene (5 bases). The specimen was peripheral blood, collected on day 0 of AZD1222 vaccination. This receptor was identified in an adult in good health. The CDR3 reads CASSSGTGGSGYTF. The CDR3 nucleotides are TGTGCCAGTAGTTCAGGGACGGGAGGAAGTGGCTACACCTTC. Filled out from reference TRBV19 and TRBJ1-2, the complete variable domain reads DGGITQSPKYLFRKEGQNVTLSCEQNLNHDAMYWYRQDPGQGLRLIYYSQIVNDFQKGDIAEGYSVSREKKESFPLTVTSAQKNPTAFYLCASSSGTGGSGYTFGSGTRLTVV.